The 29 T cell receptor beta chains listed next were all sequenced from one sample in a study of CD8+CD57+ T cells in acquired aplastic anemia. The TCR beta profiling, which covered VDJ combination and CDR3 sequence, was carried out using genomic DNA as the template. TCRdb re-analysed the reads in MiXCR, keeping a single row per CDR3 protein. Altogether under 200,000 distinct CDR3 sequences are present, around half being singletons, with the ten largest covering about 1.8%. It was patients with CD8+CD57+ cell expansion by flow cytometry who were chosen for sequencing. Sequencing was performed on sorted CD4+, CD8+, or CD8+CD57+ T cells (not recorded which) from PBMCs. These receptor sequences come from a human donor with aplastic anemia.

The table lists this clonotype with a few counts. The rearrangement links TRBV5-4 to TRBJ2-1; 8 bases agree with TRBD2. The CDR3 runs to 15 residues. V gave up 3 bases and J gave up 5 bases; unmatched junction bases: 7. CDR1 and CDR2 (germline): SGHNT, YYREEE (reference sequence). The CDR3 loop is CASSSSGRGNNEQFF. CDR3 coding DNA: TGTGCCAGCAGCTCCAGCGGGAGAGGAAACAATGAGCAGTTCTTC. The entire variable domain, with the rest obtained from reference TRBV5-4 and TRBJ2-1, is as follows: ETGVTQSPTHLIKTRGQQVTLRCSSQSGHNTVSWYQQALGQGPQFIFQYYREEENGRGNFPPRFSGLQFPNYSSELNVNALELDDSALYLCASSSSGRGNNEQFFGPGTRLTVL.

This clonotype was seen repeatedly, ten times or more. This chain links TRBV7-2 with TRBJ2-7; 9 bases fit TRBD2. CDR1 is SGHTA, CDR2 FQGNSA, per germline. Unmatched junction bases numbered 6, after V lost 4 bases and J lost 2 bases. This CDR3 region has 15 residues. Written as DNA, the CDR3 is TGTGCCAGCAGCTGGGCTGCGGGAGGGGCCTACGAGCAGTACTTC. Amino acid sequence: CASSWAAGGAYEQYF.

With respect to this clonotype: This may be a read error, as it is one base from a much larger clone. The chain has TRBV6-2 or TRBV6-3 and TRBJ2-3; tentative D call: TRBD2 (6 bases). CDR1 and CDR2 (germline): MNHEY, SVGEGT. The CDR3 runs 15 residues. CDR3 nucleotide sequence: TGTGCCAGCAACGGGGGACTTCTCCCCACATATACGCAGTATTTT. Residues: CASNGGLLPTYTQYF.

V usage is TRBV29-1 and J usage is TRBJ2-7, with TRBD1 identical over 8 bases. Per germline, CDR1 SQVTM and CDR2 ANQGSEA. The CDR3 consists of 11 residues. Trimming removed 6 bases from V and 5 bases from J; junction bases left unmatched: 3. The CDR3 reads CSVRQGNEQYF. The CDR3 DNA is TGCAGCGTGCGACAGGGGAACGAGCAGTACTTC.

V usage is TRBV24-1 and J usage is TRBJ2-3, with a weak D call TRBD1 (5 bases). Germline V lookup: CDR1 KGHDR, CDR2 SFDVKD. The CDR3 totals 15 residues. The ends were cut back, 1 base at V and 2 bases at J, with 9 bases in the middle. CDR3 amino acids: CATSDFLGDTDTQYF. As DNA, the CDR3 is TGTGCCACCAGTGATTTCTTAGGGGACACAGATACGCAGTATTTT.

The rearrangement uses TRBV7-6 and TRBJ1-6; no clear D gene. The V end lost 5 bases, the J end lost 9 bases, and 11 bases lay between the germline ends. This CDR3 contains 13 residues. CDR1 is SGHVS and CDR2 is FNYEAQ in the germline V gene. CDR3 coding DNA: TGTGCCAGCAGCCAATCGTGGAGTTCACCCCTCCACTTT. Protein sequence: CASSQSWSSPLHF.

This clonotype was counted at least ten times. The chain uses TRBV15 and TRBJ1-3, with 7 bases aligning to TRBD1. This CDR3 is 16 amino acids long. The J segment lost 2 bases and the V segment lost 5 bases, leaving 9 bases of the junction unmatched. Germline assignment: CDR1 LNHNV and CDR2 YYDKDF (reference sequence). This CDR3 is CATSGYPGQPGNTIYF. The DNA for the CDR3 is TGTGCCACCAGCGGGTACCCGGGACAGCCTGGAAACACCATATATTTT.

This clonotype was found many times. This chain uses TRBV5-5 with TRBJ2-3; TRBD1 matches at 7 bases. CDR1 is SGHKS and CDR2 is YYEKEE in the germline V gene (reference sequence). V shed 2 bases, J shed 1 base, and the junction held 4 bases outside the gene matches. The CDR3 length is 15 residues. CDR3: CASSFKGTGTDTQYF. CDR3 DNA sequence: TGTGCCAGCAGCTTCAAAGGGACAGGCACAGATACGCAGTATTTT.

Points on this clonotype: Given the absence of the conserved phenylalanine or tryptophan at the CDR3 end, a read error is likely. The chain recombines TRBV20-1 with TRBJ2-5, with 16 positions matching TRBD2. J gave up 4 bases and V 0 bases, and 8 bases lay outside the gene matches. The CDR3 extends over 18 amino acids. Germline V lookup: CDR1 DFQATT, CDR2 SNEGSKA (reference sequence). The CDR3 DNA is TGCAGTGCTAGAGATCTGGGACTAGCGGGAGGGCGACTAGAGACCCAGTACTTG. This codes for CSARDLGLAGGRLETQYL.

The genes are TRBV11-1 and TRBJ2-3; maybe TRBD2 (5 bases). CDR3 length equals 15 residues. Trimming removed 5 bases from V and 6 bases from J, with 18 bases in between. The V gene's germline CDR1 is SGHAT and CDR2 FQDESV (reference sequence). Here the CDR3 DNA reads TGTGCCAGCAGCCTTAAGGACTCGAGATGGGATACGCAGTATTTT. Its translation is CASSLKDSRWDTQYF.

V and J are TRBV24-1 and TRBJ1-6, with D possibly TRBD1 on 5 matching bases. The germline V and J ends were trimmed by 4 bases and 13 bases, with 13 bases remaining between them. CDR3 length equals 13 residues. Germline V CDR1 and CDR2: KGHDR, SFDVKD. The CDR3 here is CATSEAGTQPLHF. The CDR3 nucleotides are TGTGCCACCAGTGAAGCAGGGACTCAGCCCCTCCACTTT.

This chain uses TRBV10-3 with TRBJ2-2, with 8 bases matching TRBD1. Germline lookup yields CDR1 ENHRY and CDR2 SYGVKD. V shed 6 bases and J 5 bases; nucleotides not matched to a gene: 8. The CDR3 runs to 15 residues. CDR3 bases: TGTGCCATCAGCGAAGGGGGACAGGAAACCGGGGAGCTGTTTTTT. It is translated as CAISEGGQETGELFF.

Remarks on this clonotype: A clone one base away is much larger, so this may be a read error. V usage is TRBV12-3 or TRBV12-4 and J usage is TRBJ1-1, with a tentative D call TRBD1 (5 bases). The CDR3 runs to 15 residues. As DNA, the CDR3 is TGTGCCAGCAGTTTAGACAACAGGCTAGGGACTGAAGCTCTCTTT. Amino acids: CASSLDNRLGTEALF.

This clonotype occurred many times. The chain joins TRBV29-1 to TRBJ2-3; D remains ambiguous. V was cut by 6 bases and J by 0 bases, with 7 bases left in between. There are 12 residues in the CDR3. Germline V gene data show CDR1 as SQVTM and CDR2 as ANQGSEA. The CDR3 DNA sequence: TGCAGCGTCACGGCTAGCACAGATACGCAGTATTTT. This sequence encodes CSVTASTDTQYF.

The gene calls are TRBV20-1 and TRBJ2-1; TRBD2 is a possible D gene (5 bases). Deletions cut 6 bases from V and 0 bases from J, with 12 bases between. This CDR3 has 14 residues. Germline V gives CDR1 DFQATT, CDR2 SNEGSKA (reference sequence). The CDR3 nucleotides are TGCAGTGCGAGAAGGGAGAGCTCCTACAATGAGCAGTTCTTC. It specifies CSARRESSYNEQFF.

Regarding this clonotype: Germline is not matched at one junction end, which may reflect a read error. CDR3 region: CASSFPGGFEQYF. CDR3 nucleotides: TGTGCCAGCAGTTTCCCCGGGGGGTTCGAGCAGTACTTC. J is TRBJ2-7 and V is TRBV24-1; 7 nucleotides align to TRBD2. The germline gives CDR1 KGHDR, CDR2 SFDVKD. This CDR3 spans 13 amino acids.

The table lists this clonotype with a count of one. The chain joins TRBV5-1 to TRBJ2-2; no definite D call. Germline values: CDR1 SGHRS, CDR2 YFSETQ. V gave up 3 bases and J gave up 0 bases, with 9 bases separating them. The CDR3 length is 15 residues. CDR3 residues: CASSSDGPNTGELFF. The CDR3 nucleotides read TGCGCCAGCAGCTCCGACGGACCGAACACCGGGGAGCTGTTTTTT.

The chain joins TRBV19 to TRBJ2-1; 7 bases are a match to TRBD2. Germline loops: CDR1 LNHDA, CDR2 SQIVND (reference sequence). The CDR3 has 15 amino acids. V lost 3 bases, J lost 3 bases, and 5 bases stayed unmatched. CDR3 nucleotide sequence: TGTGCCAGTAGTATTGAGCGGGGACGCTACAATGAGCAGTTCTTC. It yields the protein CASSIERGRYNEQFF.

CDR3 DNA: TGTGCCAGCATGAGGGTCGGCTCCTACGAGCAGTACTTC. It codes for CASMRVGSYEQYF. The V and J genes are TRBV2 and TRBJ2-7; a possible D gene is TRBD2 (5 bases). Looked up from germline, CDR1 is SNHLY and CDR2 is FYNNEI. This CDR3 comprises 13 residues. Trimming stripped 7 bases from V and 0 bases from J, with 10 bases between. Together with reference TRBV2 and TRBJ2-7, the CDR3 gives the full variable domain: EPEVTQTPSHQVTQMGQEVILRCVPISNHLYFYWYRQILGQKVEFLVSFYNNEISEKSEIFDDQFSVERPDGSNFTLKIRSTKLEDSAMYFCASMRVGSYEQYFGPGTRLTVT.

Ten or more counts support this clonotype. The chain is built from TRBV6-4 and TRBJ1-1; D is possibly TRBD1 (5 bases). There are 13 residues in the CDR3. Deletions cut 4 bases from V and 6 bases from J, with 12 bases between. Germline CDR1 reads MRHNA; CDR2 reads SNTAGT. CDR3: CASSGVLGAEAFF. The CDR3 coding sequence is TGTGCCAGCAGTGGAGTCCTGGGGGCTGAAGCTTTCTTT.

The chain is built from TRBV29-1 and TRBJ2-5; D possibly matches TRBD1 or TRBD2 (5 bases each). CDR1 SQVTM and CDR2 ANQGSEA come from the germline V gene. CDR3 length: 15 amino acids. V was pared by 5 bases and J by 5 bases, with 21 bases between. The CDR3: CSVTPYGTPGETQYF. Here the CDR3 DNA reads TGCAGCGTTACTCCCTACGGGACGCCAGGGGAGACCCAGTACTTC.

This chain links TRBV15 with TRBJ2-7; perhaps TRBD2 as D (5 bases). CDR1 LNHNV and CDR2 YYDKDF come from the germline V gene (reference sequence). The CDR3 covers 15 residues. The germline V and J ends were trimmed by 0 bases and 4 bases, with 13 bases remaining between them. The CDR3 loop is CATSRDNEGMYEQYF. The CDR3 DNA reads TGTGCCACCAGCAGAGATAATGAGGGAATGTACGAGCAGTACTTC.

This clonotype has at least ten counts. The CDR3 protein is CASSSGQVNTGELFF. The CDR3, as DNA: TGTGCCAGCAGCTCCGGACAGGTGAACACCGGGGAGCTGTTTTTT. The rearrangement links TRBV12-3 or TRBV12-4 to TRBJ2-2, with 7 bases lining up with TRBD1. The CDR3 totals 15 residues. With 6 bases clipped from V and 1 base from J, the junction kept 5 bases outside the gene matches.

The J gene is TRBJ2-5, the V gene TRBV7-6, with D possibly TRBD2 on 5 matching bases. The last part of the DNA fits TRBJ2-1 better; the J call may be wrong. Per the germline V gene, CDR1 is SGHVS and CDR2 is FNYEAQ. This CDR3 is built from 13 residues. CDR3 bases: TGTGCCAGCAGCAGATCGGGGATAAATGAGCAGTTCTTC. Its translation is CASSRSGINEQFF.

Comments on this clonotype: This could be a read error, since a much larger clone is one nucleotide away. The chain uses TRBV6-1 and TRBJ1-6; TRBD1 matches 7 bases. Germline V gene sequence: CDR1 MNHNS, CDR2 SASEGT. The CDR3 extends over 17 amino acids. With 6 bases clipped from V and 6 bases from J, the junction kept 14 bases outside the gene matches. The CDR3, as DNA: TGTGCCAGCAGAGCTACCGAGACAGGGTATGGTAATTCACCCCTCCACTTT. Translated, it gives CASRATETGYGNSPLHF.

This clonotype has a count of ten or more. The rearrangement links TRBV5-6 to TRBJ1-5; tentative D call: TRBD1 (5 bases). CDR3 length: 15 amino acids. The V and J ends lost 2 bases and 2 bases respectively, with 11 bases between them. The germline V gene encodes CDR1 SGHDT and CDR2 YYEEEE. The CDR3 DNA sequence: TGTGCCAGCAGCTTTTGGCAGGGAGGCAATCAGCCCCAGCATTTT. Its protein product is CASSFWQGGNQPQHF.

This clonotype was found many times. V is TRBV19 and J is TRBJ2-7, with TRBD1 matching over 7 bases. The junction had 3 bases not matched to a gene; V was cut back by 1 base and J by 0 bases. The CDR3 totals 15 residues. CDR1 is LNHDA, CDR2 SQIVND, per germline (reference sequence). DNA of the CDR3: TGTGCCAGTAGTATAGGTTGGACAGGCTCCTACGAGCAGTACTTC. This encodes CASSIGWTGSYEQYF.

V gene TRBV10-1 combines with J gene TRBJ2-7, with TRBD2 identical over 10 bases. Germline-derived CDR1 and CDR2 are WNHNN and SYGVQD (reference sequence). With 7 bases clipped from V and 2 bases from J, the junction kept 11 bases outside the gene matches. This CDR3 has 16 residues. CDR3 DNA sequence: TGCGCCAGCAATAGGGCTAGCGGGGGCCTGCCCTACGAGCAGTACTTC. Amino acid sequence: CASNRASGGLPYEQYF.

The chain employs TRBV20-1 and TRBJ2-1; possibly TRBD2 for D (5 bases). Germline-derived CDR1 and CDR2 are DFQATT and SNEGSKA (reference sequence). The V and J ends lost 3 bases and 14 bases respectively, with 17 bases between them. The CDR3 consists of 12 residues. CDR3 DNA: TGCAGTGCTAGCTCTAGTGGCTCGGAGGAGTTCTTC. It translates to CSASSSGSEEFF.